A single sample gave rise to the 11 T cell receptor beta chains below, sequenced in a study of PD-L1 blockade in urothelial cancer. TCRdb's copy holds only in-frame clones and misses some; the assay was immunoSEQ multiplex PCR. The data contain some 120,000 clones, around 88% of them singletons. Time point indicated: peripheral blood 6 weeks after treatment start. The input for sequencing was PBMCs, taken around atezolizumab (anti-PD-L1) treatment. Receptors originate from a man aged 60-69 years with urothelial cancer.

This clone is a singleton in its sample. V gene TRBV6-5 combines with J gene TRBJ2-7; D gene uncertain. The CDR3 has 15 residues. V shed 0 bases and J shed 6 bases, with 15 bases lying between them. Germline CDR1 and CDR2: MNHEY and SVGAGI. The CDR3 loop reads CASSYSNSLGSEQYF. In DNA, the CDR3 is TGTGCCAGCAGTTACTCGAACTCCCTGGGCAGCGAGCAGTACTTC.

This chain connects TRBV7-6 to TRBJ2-5, with 9 bases fitting TRBD1. V trimming: 10 bases; J trimming: 1 base; junction bases outside the gene matches: 4. The germline V gene encodes CDR1 SGHVS and CDR2 FNYEAQ. This CDR3 spans 13 amino acids. CDR3: CAIQGASQETQYF. CDR3 nucleotide sequence: TGTGCCATACAGGGGGCGAGCCAAGAGACCCAGTACTTC.

This rearrangement joins TRBV15 to TRBJ2-3; tentatively, D is TRBD1 (6 bases). The CDR3 length is 15 residues. Germline loops: CDR1 LNHNV, CDR2 YYDKDF (reference sequence). The germline V and J ends were trimmed by 3 bases and 2 bases, with 12 bases remaining between them. The CDR3 DNA reads TGTGCCACCAGCAGCGGGACACGGAACACAGATACGCAGTATTTT. This translates into CATSSGTRNTDTQYF.

CDR3 in amino acids: CASSEMEFTGNTIYF. CDR3 DNA sequence: TGTGCCAGCAGTGAAATGGAGTTTACTGGAAACACCATATATTTT. The rearrangement joins TRBV6-1 to TRBJ1-3; D not resolved. The germline CDR1 and CDR2 sequences are MNHNS and SASEGT. This CDR3 spans 15 amino acids. Trimming left V 2 bases short and J 2 bases short, with 10 bases between.

This clone was picked up one time. The rearrangement uses TRBV10-3 and TRBJ1-2; unclear D gene. The ends were cut back, 3 bases at V and 6 bases at J, with 11 bases in the middle. CDR3 length: 13 amino acids. In germline, CDR1 is ENHRY, CDR2 SYGVKD. The CDR3 DNA is TGTGCCATCAGTGAACCGGTGGGCCATGGCTACACCTTC. This sequence encodes CAISEPVGHGYTF.

A single count supports this clone. This chain links TRBV7-9 with TRBJ2-1; the match to TRBD2 covers 10 bases. CDR1 and CDR2 (germline): SEHNR, FQNEAQ (reference sequence). V lost 5 bases, J lost 5 bases, and 6 bases stayed unmatched. CDR3 size: 15 residues. DNA of the CDR3: TGTGCCAGCAGCCATCGGACTAGCGGAGACAATGAGCAGTTCTTC. Its translation: CASSHRTSGDNEQFF. The entire variable domain, with the rest obtained from reference TRBV7-9 and TRBJ2-1, is as follows: DTGVSQNPRHKITKRGQNVTFRCDPISEHNRLYWYRQTLGQGPEFLTYFQNEAQLEKSRLLSDRFSAERPKGSFSTLEIQRTEQGDSAMYLCASSHRTSGDNEQFFGPGTRLTVL.

For the CDR3, the DNA is TGCAGCGTTGGGGCCACCCCCGCCAAAAACATTCAGTACTTC. Translated: CSVGATPAKNIQYF. J is TRBJ2-4 and V is TRBV29-1, with D unresolved. The CDR3 length is 14 residues. Trimming left V 4 bases short and J 1 base short, with 11 bases between. Germline V CDR1 and CDR2: SQVTM, ANQGSEA.

V and J are TRBV18 and TRBJ1-2; 7 positions match TRBD1. CDR1 is KGHSH and CDR2 is LQKENI in the germline V gene. The J segment lost 3 bases and the V segment lost 3 bases, leaving 10 bases of the junction unmatched. The length of the CDR3 is 16 residues. The chain's CDR3 is CASSPGTDYIYYGYTF. CDR3 nucleotide sequence: TGTGCCAGCTCACCCGGGACAGACTATATCTACTATGGCTACACCTTC.

The chain combines TRBV5-1 with TRBJ1-5; a possible D gene is TRBD1 (6 bases). The germline CDR1 and CDR2 sequences are SGHRS and YFSETQ. The germline V and J ends were trimmed by 0 bases and 4 bases, with 8 bases remaining between them. There are 14 residues in the CDR3. This chain's CDR3 is CASSLGTGNQPQHF. CDR3 nucleotide sequence: TGCGCCAGCAGCTTGGGAACAGGGAATCAGCCCCAGCATTTT.

The V gene is TRBV14, the J gene TRBJ2-3; D is undetermined. V gave up 6 bases and J gave up 2 bases, with 3 bases separating them. Germline V CDR1 and CDR2: SGHDN, FVKESK. The CDR3 length is 11 residues. In DNA, the CDR3 is TGTGCCAGCAGTCACACAGATACGCAGTATTTT. Translating it yields CASSHTDTQYF.

The chain couples TRBV2 to TRBJ1-1; weak D call: TRBD1 (6 bases). Per the germline V gene, CDR1 is SNHLY and CDR2 is FYNNEI. CDR3 length: 13 amino acids. V gave up 8 bases and J gave up 6 bases, with 16 bases separating them. CDR3 sequence reads: CASPTEGGPEAFF. The DNA of the CDR3 is TGTGCCAGCCCTACAGAGGGGGGGCCTGAAGCTTTCTTT.